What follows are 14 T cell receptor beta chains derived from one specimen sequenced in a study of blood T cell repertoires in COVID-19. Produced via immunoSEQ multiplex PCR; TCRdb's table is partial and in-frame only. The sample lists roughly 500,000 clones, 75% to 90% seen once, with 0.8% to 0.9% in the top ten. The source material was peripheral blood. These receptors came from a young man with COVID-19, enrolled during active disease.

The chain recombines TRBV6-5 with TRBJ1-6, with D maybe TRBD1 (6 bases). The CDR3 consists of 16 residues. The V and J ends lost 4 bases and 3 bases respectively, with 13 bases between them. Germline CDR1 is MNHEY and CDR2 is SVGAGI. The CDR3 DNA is TGTGCCAGCAGTTGGGGGCCCCTACGCTATAATTCACCCCTCCACTTT. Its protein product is CASSWGPLRYNSPLHF.

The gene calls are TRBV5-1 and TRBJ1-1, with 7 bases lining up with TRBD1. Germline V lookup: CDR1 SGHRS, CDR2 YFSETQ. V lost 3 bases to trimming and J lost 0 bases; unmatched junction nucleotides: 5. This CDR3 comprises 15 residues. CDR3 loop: CASSSGQPLNTEAFF. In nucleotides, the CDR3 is TGCGCCAGCAGCTCGGGACAGCCTTTGAACACTGAAGCTTTCTTT.

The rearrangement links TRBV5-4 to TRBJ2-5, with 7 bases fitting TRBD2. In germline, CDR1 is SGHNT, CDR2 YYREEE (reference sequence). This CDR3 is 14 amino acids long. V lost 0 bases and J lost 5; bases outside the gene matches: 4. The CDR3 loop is CASSLAGGEETQYF. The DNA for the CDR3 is TGTGCCAGCAGCTTGGCTGGGGGGGAGGAGACCCAGTACTTC.

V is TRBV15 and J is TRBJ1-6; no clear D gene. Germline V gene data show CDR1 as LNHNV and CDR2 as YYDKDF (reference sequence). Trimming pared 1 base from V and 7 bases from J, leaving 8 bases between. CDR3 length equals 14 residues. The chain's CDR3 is CATSRGTVNSPLHF. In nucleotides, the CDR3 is TGTGCCACCAGCAGAGGTACAGTAAATTCACCCCTCCACTTT.

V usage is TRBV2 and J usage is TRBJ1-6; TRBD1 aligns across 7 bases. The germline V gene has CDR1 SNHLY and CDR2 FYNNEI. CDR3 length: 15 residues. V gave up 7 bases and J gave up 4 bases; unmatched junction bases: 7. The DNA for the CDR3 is TGTGCCAGCATTCCGGACAGGAATTATAATTCACCCCTCCACTTT. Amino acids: CASIPDRNYNSPLHF.

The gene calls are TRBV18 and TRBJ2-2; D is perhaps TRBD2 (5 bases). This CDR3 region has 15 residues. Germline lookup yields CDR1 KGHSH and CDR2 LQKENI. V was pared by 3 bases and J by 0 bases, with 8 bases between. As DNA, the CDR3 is TGTGCCAGCTCACCTCCGGGAACGAACACCGGGGAGCTGTTTTTT. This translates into CASSPPGTNTGELFF.

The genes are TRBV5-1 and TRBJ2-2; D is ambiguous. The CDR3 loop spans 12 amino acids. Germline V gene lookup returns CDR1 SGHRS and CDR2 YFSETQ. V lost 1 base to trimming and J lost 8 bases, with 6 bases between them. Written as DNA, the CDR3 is TGCGCCAGCAGCTTGTCAGGAGGGGAGCTGTTTTTT. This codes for CASSLSGGELFF.

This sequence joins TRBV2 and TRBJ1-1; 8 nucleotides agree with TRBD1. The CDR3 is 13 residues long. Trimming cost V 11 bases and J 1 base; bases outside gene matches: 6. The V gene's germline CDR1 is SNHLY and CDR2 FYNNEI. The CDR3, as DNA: TGTGCCGGGGGACAGGTTAGGAACACTGAAGCTTTCTTT. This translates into CAGGQVRNTEAFF.

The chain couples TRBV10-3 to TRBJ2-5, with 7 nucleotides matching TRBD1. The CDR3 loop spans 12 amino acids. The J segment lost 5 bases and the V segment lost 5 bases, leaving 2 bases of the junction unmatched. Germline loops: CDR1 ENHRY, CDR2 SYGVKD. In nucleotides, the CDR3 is TGTGCCATCAGTACAGGGGCCGAGACCCAGTACTTC. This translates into CAISTGAETQYF.

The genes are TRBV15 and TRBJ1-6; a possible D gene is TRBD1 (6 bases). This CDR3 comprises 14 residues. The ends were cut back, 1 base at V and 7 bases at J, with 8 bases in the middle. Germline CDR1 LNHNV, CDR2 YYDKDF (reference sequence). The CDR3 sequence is CATSRGTDNSPLHF. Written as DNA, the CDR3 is TGTGCCACCAGCAGAGGGACAGACAATTCACCCCTCCACTTT.

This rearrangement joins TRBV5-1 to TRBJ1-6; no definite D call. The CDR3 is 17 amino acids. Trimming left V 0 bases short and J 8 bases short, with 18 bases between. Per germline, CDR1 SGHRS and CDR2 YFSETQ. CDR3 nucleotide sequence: TGCGCCAGCAGCTTGGTAGCTGTCATGAGCGGGGATTCACCCCTCCACTTT. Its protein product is CASSLVAVMSGDSPLHF.

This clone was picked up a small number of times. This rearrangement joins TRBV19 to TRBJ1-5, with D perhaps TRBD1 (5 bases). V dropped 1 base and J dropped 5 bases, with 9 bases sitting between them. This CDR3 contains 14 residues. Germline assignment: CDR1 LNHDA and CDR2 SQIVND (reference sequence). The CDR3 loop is CASSIGQSYQPQHF. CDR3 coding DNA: TGTGCCAGTAGTATAGGACAGAGCTATCAGCCCCAGCATTTT. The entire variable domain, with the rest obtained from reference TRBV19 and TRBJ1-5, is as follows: DGGITQSPKYLFRKEGQNVTLSCEQNLNHDAMYWYRQDPGQGLRLIYYSQIVNDFQKGDIAEGYSVSREKKESFPLTVTSAQKNPTAFYLCASSIGQSYQPQHFGDGTRLSIL.

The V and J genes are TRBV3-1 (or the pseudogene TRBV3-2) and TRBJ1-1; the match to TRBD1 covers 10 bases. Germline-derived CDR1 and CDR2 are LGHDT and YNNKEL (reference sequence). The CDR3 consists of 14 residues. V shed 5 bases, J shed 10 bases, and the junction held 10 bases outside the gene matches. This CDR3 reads CASSVEGQGFGAFF. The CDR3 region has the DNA TGTGCCAGCAGCGTCGAGGGACAGGGGTTTGGAGCTTTCTTT.

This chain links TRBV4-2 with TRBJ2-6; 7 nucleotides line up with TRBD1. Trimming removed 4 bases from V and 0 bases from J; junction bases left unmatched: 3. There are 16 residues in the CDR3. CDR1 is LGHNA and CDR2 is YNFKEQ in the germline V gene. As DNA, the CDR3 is TGTGCCAGCAGCCGTACAGGGGACTCTGGGGCCAACGTCCTGACTTTC. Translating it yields CASSRTGDSGANVLTF.